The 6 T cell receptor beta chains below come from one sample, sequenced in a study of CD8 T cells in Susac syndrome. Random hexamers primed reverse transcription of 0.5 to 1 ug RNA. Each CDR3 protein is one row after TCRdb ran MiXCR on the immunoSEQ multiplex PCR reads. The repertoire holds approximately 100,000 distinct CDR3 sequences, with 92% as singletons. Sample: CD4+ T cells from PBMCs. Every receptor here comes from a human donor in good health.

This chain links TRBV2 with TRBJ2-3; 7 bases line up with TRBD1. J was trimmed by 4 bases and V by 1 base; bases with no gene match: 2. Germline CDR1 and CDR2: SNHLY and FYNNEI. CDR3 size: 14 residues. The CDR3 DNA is TGTGCCAGCAGTGAAGACAGGGGTCCAGATACGCAGTATTTT. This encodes CASSEDRGPDTQYF.

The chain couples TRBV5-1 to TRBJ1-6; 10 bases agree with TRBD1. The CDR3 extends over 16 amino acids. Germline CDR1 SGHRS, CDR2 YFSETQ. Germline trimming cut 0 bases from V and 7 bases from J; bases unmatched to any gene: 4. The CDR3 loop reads CASSLVGQGVNSPLHF. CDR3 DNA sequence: TGCGCCAGCAGCTTGGTAGGACAGGGGGTCAATTCACCCCTCCACTTT.

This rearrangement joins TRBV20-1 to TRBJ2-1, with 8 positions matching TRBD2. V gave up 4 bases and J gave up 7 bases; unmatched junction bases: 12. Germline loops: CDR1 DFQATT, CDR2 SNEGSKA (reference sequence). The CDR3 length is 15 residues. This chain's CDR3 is CSATSGAGDDNEQFF. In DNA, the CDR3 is TGCAGTGCTACCTCAGGAGCGGGAGATGATAATGAGCAGTTCTTC.

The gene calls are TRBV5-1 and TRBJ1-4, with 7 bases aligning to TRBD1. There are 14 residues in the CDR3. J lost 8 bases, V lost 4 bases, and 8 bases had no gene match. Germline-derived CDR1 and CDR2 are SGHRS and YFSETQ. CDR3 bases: TGCGCCAGCAGCAAGACAGGGCCTAGGGAAAAACTGTTTTTT. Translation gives CASSKTGPREKLFF.

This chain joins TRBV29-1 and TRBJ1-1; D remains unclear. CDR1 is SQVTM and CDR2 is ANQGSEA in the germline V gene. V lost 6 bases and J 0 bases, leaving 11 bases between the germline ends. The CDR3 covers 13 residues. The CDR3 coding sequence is TGCAGCGTCTCGTCCACGATGAACACTGAAGCTTTCTTT. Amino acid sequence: CSVSSTMNTEAFF.

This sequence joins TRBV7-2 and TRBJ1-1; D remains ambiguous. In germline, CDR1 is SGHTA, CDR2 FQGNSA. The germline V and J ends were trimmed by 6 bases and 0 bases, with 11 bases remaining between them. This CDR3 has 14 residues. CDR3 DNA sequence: TGTGCCAGCAGTCAAAAAAAGGTGAACACTGAAGCTTTCTTT. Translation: CASSQKKVNTEAFF.